The sequence of this T cell receptor (beta chain) was determined in a study of cytomegalovirus exposure and HLA in healthy donors. The germline CDR1 and CDR2 sequences are MDHEN and SYDVKM. The CDR3 consists of 16 residues. The junction had 6 bases not matched to a gene; V was cut back by 2 bases and J by 2 bases. PCR amplification relied on 60 Vbeta primers (plus 13 Jbeta primers). Sequencing used immunoSEQ multiplex PCR; TCRdb keeps in-frame clones, though not all of them. The table includes 200,000 or so clones, roughly 80% detected once. Remarks on this clone: Its antigen is currently unknown.

Study results and limitations: Among immune exposure information, only CMV serostatus was available. The CMV antigen specificity of a few CMV-associated chains was confirmed through in vitro analysis. There were some V segments, including TRBV6-2 and TRBV6-3, excluded as indistinguishable.

The J gene is TRBJ2-7, the V gene TRBV28; 10 bases fit TRBD1. This sequence originates from a man aged 25 to 40 in good health and CMV-seronegative. Sequencing input: PBMCs. For the CDR3, the DNA is TGTGCCAGCAGTTTAGCGGACAGGGGGATACCCTACGAGCAGTACTTC. Amino acids: CASSLADRGIPYEQYF.